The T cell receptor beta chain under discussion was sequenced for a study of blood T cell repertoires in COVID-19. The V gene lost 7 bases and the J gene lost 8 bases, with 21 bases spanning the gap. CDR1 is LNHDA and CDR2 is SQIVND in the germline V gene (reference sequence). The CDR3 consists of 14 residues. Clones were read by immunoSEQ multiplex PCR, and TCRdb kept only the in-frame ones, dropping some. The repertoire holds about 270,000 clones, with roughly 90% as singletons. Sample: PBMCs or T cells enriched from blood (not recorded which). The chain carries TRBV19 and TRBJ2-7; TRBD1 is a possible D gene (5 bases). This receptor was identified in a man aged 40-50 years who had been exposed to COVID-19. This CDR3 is CASTPGNRPTKQYF. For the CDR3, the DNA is TGTGCCAGTACCCCAGGGAATAGGCCTACGAAGCAGTACTTC.